This T cell receptor beta chain was identified in a study of blood T cell repertoires in COVID-19. Generated by immunoSEQ multiplex PCR, the TCRdb table keeps only in-frame clones and is missing some. This sample has 100,000 to 150,000 clones; 80% to 85% occur once, and the top ten carry 3% to 4.5%. Per the germline V gene, CDR1 is MNHEY and CDR2 is SMNVEV (reference sequence). This CDR3 is built from 16 residues. The V end was cut by 5 bases, the J end by 4 bases, with 20 bases between. Researchers sorted participants into cohorts using their self-reported clinical history. The V call is TRBV27, the J call TRBJ2-5, with D maybe TRBD1 (5 bases). Sequenced: PBMCs or T cells enriched from blood (not recorded which). This receptor was taken from a woman aged 25 to 39 who had recovered from COVID-19. The CDR3 nucleotides read TGTGCCAGCAGTCCTTCCTCTTACAGGTTTGGAGAGACCCAGTACTTC. This gives the protein CASSPSSYRFGETQYF.